A selection of T cell receptor beta chains follows, all from one sample in a study of graft-versus-host responses after intestinal transplantation. These receptors' targets are unknown. The table came from immunoSEQ multiplex PCR; TCRdb's copy has only in-frame clones and leaves some out. Here the sample spans tens of thousands of clones, roughly 90% being singletons. Source: unstimulated CD8+ T cells sorted from spleen or lymph node cells, taken before transplant. The origin of the receptors is a human donor who was the organ donor for an intestinal transplant. Both conserved end residues are part of each CDR3. Fields, in order: CDR3 length, D gene, V gene, CDR3 protein. The D gene is left open where the match is weak.

length: 13; D: .; V: TRBV6-5; CDR3: CASSYPRGETQYF
length: 17; D: .; V: TRBV5-1; CDR3: CASSLVPVTGLTDTQYF
length: 14; D: .; V: TRBV5-4; CDR3: CASSLPGTQETQYF
length: 11; D: .; V: TRBV29-1; CDR3: CSVVSSYEQYF
length: 16; D: .; V: TRBV4-2; CDR3: CASSQDQGTNYYGYTF
length: 16; D: .; V: TRBV4-1; CDR3: CASSQTERLAAYEQYF
length: 15; D: .; V: TRBV9; CDR3: CASSVDGGAPETQYF
length: 15; D: .; V: TRBV21-1; CDR3: CASSIDRGFFYEQYF
length: 11; D: .; V: TRBV28; CDR3: CASRSNQPQHF
length: 14; D: .; V: TRBV29-1; CDR3: CSVEDLRGNTEAFF
length: 12; D: .; V: TRBV6-5; CDR3: CASSEYYPFEFF
length: 14; D: .; V: TRBV27; CDR3: CASSPSGLGEKLFF
length: 12; D: .; V: TRBV6-5; CDR3: CASSEVGETQYF
length: 14; D: TRBD2; V: TRBV4-1; CDR3: CASSPTSPRNEQFF
length: 14; D: .; V: TRBV4-1; CDR3: CASSQPTGNNEQFF
length: 15; D: .; V: TRBV4-1; CDR3: CASSQEAASNQPQHF
length: 16; D: .; V: TRBV5-1; CDR3: CASSSTPGWSYNEQFF
length: 16; D: TRBD2; V: TRBV5-1; CDR3: CASSPRLARRAETQYF
length: 15; D: TRBD2; V: TRBV11-3; CDR3: CASSSRGWGGNEQFF
length: 16; D: TRBD1; V: TRBV7-9; CDR3: CASSPPGTGGAAGYTF
length: 12; D: .; V: TRBV29-1; CDR3: CSAKLLNTEAFF
length: 16; D: .; V: TRBV7-9; CDR3: CASSLDPGPPRETQYF
length: 15; D: .; V: TRBV9; CDR3: CASSPEVGLNTEAFF
length: 18; D: .; V: TRBV4-1; CDR3: CASSLVLRDAIGNTEAFF
length: 18; D: .; V: TRBV7-9; CDR3: CASSLVVWLGEHADTQYF
length: 12; D: .; V: TRBV7-9; CDR3: CASSRGPYEQYF
length: 16; D: TRBD2; V: TRBV14; CDR3: CASSSLAGLAKNIQYF
length: 12; D: .; V: TRBV7-9; CDR3: CASSPLTGDYTF
length: 15; D: .; V: TRBV9; CDR3: CASSIMGGANYGYTF
length: 18; D: .; V: TRBV19; CDR3: CASSIDSGWIISNQPQHF
length: 15; D: .; V: TRBV7-9; CDR3: CASSRGGRGNQPQHF
length: 12; D: .; V: TRBV5-5; CDR3: CASSSPRGEQFF
length: 13; D: .; V: TRBV27; CDR3: CASSFINTDTQYF
length: 16; D: .; V: TRBV28; CDR3: CASTQRRGLEAGELFF
length: 13; D: .; V: TRBV7-2; CDR3: CASSFYPPDTQYF
length: 15; D: .; V: TRBV27; CDR3: CASSPRTDGSYEQYF
length: 17; D: TRBD2; V: TRBV9; CDR3: CASSVARLAANTGELFF
length: 13; D: .; V: TRBV6-6; CDR3: CASTTSQGHEQYF
length: 16; D: .; V: TRBV6-1; CDR3: CASSDLMIATNEKLFF
length: 12; D: .; V: TRBV7-9; CDR3: CASSLGRIEAFF
length: 12; D: .; V: TRBV19; CDR3: CASSPGLYEQYF
length: 15; D: .; V: TRBV19; CDR3: CASSADTLGVDTQYF